These T cell receptor beta chains were read from a single sample in a study of shared clonotypes between healthy human individuals. TCRdb's copy holds only in-frame clones and misses some; the assay was immunoSEQ multiplex PCR. The sample carries roughly 2.1 million clones, more than 85% recorded once. The sample consisted of naive CD8+ T cells from PBMCs. These receptors all come from a man between 18 and 35 years old in good health. Some clones in this sample may be carry-over from other donors' samples. The CDR3 runs from the conserved cysteine through the conserved F or W. The D gene is left open where the match is weak. Size is stated for part of the rows, as once, few or many counts, or as a class when the clone is expanded.

>TRBV30|TRBJ2-7|NA|NA
CAWSVGAYYEQYF
TGTGCCTGGAGTGTAGGCGCGTACTACGAGCAGTACTTC
>TRBV27|TRBJ1-2|NA|NA
CASSLIGAPREDGYTF
TGTGCCAGCAGTTTAATCGGTGCGCCCAGGGAGGATGGCTACACCTTC
>TRBV5-1|TRBJ2-3|TRBD2|NA
CASSFVVAGSTDTQYF
TGCGCCAGCAGCTTTGTGGTAGCGGGAAGCACAGATACGCAGTATTTT
>TRBV28|TRBJ2-7|TRBD2|few
CASSGSGKWYEQYF
TGTGCCAGCAGCGGTAGCGGGAAGTGGTACGAGCAGTACTTC
>TRBV4-3|TRBJ1-1|NA|NA
CASSRGMVQKNTEAFF
TGCGCCAGCAGCCGGGGTATGGTCCAGAAGAACACTGAAGCTTTCTTT
>TRBV13|TRBJ2-3|TRBD1|NA
CASSLKGRTGRADTQYF
TGTGCCAGCAGCTTAAAAGGCCGGACAGGCAGGGCAGATACGCAGTATTTT
>TRBV2|TRBJ1-4|NA|NA
CASSDRGTTNEKLFF
TGTGCCAGCAGTGACAGGGGAACAACTAATGAAAAACTGTTTTTT
>TRBV6-5|TRBJ2-5|TRBD1|NA
CASSYLPWGQKETQYF
TGTGCCAGCAGTTACTTACCCTGGGGACAGAAAGAGACCCAGTACTTC
>TRBV15|TRBJ2-7|TRBD2|NA
CATSNAGGPHEQYF
TGTGCCACCAGCAACGCGGGAGGCCCCCACGAGCAGTACTTC
>TRBV19|TRBJ1-5|NA|few
CASSLAIHSSNQPQHF
TGTGCCAGTAGTCTCGCCATACACAGTAGCAATCAGCCCCAGCATTTT
>TRBV14|TRBJ1-1|NA|once
CASSQGSGVGTEAFF
TGTGCCAGCAGCCAAGGATCAGGGGTTGGGACTGAAGCTTTCTTT
>TRBV19|TRBJ2-2|NA|NA
CASSDVGELFF
TGTGCCAGTAGTGATGTGGGGGAGCTGTTTTTT
>TRBV7-2|TRBJ2-3|TRBD1|once
CASSARTGGDTDTQYF
TGTGCCAGCAGCGCGCGGACAGGGGGCGACACAGATACGCAGTATTTT
>TRBV5-1|TRBJ2-1|TRBD1|NA
CASSTDRAYNEQFF
TGCGCCAGCAGCACGGACAGGGCCTACAATGAGCAGTTCTTC
>TRBV28|TRBJ2-7|NA|NA
CASVQGYEQYF
TGTGCCAGTGTGCAGGGCTACGAGCAGTACTTC
>TRBV30|TRBJ1-1|NA|few
CAWNTGRDTEAFF
TGTGCCTGGAACACAGGGCGGGACACTGAAGCTTTCTTT
>TRBV27|TRBJ2-7|TRBD2|NA
CASSSGTSGLFYEQYF
TGTGCCAGCAGTTCCGGGACTAGCGGGTTGTTTTACGAGCAGTACTTC
>TRBV6-5|TRBJ2-7|TRBD1|NA
CASRERGTGSYEQYF
TGTGCCAGCAGGGAACGCGGGACAGGCTCCTACGAGCAGTACTTC
>TRBV9|TRBJ2-1|NA|NA
CASSVAVTPSSYNEQFF
TGTGCCAGCAGCGTAGCGGTTACTCCGAGCTCCTACAATGAGCAGTTCTTC
>TRBV9|TRBJ2-2|TRBD2|NA
CASSVGGTSGRMNTGELFF
TGTGCCAGCAGCGTAGGTGGGACTAGCGGGAGGATGAACACCGGGGAGCTGTTTTTT
>TRBV21-1|TRBJ1-2|NA|NA
CASSTSVGNYGYTF
TGTGCCAGCAGTACATCGGTAGGGAACTATGGCTACACCTTC
>TRBV6-9|TRBJ2-3|TRBD2|NA
CASGCGREFPDTQYF
TGTGCCAGCGGCTGCGGGCGGGAGTTTCCAGATACGCAGTATTTT
>TRBV7-9|TRBJ2-7|NA|NA
CASSLPMGPSPSYEQYF
TGTGCCAGCAGCCTCCCGATGGGCCCGAGCCCTTCTTACGAGCAGTACTTC
>TRBV19|TRBJ1-1|NA|NA
CASTAGQEMMNTEAFF
TGTGCCAGCACTGCGGGACAAGAGATGATGAACACTGAAGCTTTCTTT
>TRBV5-5|TRBJ2-1|NA|NA
CASSLGRSSYNEQFF
TGTGCCAGCAGCTTGGGGCGGAGCTCCTACAATGAGCAGTTCTTC
>TRBV27|TRBJ2-1|NA|NA
CASSSLSRRGFNEQFF
TGTGCCAGCAGTTCCCTGTCCCGGAGAGGCTTCAATGAGCAGTTCTTC
>TRBV19|TRBJ2-1|TRBD2|NA
CASSEREGQNEQFF
TGTGCCAGTAGCGAGCGGGAGGGCCAGAATGAGCAGTTCTTC
>TRBV9|TRBJ2-1|NA|NA
CASSTPWRGGPSYNEQFF
TGTGCCAGCAGCACTCCTTGGAGGGGGGGTCCCTCCTACAATGAGCAGTTCTTC
>TRBV7-3|TRBJ2-6|NA|NA
CASSPLKGAGANVLTF
TGTGCCAGCAGCCCCCTCAAAGGGGCTGGGGCCAACGTCCTGACTTTC
>TRBV27|TRBJ1-5|NA|once
CASSLARGSNQPQHF
TGTGCCAGCAGTTTAGCGCGGGGCTCCAATCAGCCCCAGCATTTT
>TRBV5-1|TRBJ1-2|NA|NA
CASSLNQGPPHYGYTF
TGCGCCAGCAGCCTGAACCAGGGGCCACCCCACTATGGCTACACCTTC
>TRBV27|TRBJ2-3|NA|NA
CASSLLGPRRTDTQYF
TGTGCCAGCAGTTTACTGGGACCTAGGAGAACAGATACGCAGTATTTT
>TRBV30|TRBJ2-3|NA|NA
CAWNQPLEWVADTQYF
TGTGCCTGGAACCAGCCTCTGGAATGGGTCGCAGATACGCAGTATTTT
>TRBV28|TRBJ2-1|TRBD2|NA
CASTLAPTSGYNEQFF
TGTGCCAGCACGTTAGCCCCGACTAGCGGGTACAATGAGCAGTTCTTC
>TRBV19|TRBJ2-7|NA|NA
CASSIGNEQYF
TGTGCCAGTAGTATCGGGAACGAGCAGTACTTC
>TRBV7-9|TRBJ2-7|NA|NA
CASSSSRVGVEQYF
TGTGCCAGCAGCTCATCACGGGTTGGGGTCGAGCAGTACTTC
>TRBV5-6|TRBJ2-7|NA|NA
CASSFGAGYYEQYF
TGTGCCAGCAGCTTTGGGGCGGGATATTACGAGCAGTACTTC
>TRBV2|TRBJ2-3|NA|NA
CASSEFRGSTDTQYF
TGTGCCAGCAGTGAATTTCGCGGGAGCACAGATACGCAGTATTTT
>TRBV28|TRBJ1-5|TRBD1|NA
CASRKPGQGARKQPQHF
TGTGCCAGCAGAAAACCGGGACAGGGGGCTCGTAAACAGCCCCAGCATTTT
>TRBV5-4|TRBJ2-7|NA|NA
CASSPGTYEQYF
TGTGCCAGCAGCCCGGGAACCTACGAGCAGTACTTC
>TRBV28|TRBJ1-5|NA|NA
CASSPFFEGSNQPQHF
TGTGCCAGCAGTCCGTTCTTTGAGGGGAGCAATCAGCCCCAGCATTTT
>TRBV19|TRBJ1-1|NA|once
CAAGGAYGYTEAFF
TGTGCAGCGGGGGGGGCTTACGGATACACTGAAGCTTTCTTT
>TRBV19|TRBJ2-6|TRBD2|NA
CAGGVGANVLTF
TGTGCCGGGGGGGTTGGGGCCAACGTCCTGACTTTC